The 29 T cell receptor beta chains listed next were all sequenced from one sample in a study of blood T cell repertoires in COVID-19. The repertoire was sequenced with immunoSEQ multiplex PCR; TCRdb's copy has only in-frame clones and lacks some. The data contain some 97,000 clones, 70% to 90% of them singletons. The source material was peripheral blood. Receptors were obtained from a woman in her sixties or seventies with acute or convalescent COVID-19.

DNA for the CDR3: TGTGCCAGCAGCAAATCAACCCCAGGGTCAGGGGCGGAGACCCAGTACTTC. The encoded protein is CASSKSTPGSGAETQYF. The chain couples TRBV21-1 to TRBJ2-5; the DNA was not compared with TRBD1, the D call given in the table. TRBV21-1 is listed as a pseudogene. This CDR3 is built from 17 residues.

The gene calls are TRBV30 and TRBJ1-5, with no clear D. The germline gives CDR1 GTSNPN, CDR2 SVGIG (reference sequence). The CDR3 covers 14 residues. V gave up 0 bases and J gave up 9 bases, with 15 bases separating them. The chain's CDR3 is CAWSVGQLRLPQHF. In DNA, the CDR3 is TGTGCCTGGAGTGTTGGGCAGCTAAGGCTGCCCCAGCATTTT.

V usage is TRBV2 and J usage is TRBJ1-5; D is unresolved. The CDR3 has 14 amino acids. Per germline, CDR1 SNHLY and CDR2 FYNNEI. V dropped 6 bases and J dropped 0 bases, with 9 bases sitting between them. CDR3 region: CASSFRGSNQPQHF. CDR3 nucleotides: TGTGCCAGCAGCTTTCGGGGTAGCAATCAGCCCCAGCATTTT.

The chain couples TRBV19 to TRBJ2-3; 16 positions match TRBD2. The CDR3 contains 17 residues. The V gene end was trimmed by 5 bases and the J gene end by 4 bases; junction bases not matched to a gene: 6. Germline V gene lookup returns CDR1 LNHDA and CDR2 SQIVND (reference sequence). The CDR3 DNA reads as TGTGCCAGTAGTTCTCCGGGACTAGCGGGAGGGTCAGATACGCAGTATTTT. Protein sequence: CASSSPGLAGGSDTQYF.

In DNA, the CDR3 is TGTGCCAGCAGCTTAGGAGGGACAGGGCCGCGAGCTTTCTTT. Translation gives CASSLGGTGPRAFF. The chain is built from TRBV11-3 and TRBJ1-1, with TRBD1 identical over 9 bases. The V and J ends lost 1 base and 10 bases, in that order; junction bases with no gene match: 7. Per germline, CDR1 SGHNT and CDR2 YENEEA. This CDR3 region has 14 residues.

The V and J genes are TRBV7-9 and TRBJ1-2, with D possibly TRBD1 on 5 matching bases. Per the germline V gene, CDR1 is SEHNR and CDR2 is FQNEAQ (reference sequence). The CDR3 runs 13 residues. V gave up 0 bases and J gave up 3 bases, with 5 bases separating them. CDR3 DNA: TGTGCCAGCAGCTTAGCGACAGACTATGGCTACACCTTC. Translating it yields CASSLATDYGYTF. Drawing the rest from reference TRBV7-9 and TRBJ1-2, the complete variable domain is DTGVSQNPRHKITKRGQNVTFRCDPISEHNRLYWYRQTLGQGPEFLTYFQNEAQLEKSRLLSDRFSAERPKGSFSTLEIQRTEQGDSAMYLCASSLATDYGYTFGSGTRLTVV.

Here the CDR3 reads CASSLSGTGFYNEQFF. CDR3 bases: TGTGCCAGCAGTTTATCCGGGACAGGGTTCTACAATGAGCAGTTCTTC. The V call is TRBV27, the J call TRBJ2-1; 9 bases agree with TRBD1. The CDR3 covers 16 residues. Germline assignment: CDR1 MNHEY and CDR2 SMNVEV (reference sequence). The J segment lost 3 bases and the V segment lost 0 bases, leaving 3 bases of the junction unmatched.

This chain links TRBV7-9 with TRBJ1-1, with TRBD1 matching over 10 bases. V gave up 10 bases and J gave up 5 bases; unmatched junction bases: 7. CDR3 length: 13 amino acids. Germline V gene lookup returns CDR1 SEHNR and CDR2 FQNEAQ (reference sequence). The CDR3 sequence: CATTDRGRTEAFF. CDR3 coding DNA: TGTGCCACCACGGACAGGGGGAGGACTGAAGCTTTCTTT.

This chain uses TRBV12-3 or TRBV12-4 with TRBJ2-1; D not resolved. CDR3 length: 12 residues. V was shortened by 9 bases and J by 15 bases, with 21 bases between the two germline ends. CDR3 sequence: CASADNPELPFF. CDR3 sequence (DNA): TGTGCCAGTGCCGATAATCCGGAGTTACCGTTCTTC.

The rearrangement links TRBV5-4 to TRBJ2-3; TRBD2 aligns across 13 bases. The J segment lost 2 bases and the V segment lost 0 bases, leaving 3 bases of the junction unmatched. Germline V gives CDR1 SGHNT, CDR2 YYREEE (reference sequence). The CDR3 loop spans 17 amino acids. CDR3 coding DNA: TGTGCCAGCAGCTTGGCCGGGACTAGCGGGACCACAGATACGCAGTATTTT. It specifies CASSLAGTSGTTDTQYF.

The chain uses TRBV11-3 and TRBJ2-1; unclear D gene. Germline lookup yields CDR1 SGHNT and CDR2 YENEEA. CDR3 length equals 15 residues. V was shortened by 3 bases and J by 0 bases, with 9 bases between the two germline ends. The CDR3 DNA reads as TGTGCCAGCAGCTTGGCGGCCAGCTCCTACAATGAGCAGTTCTTC. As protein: CASSLAASSYNEQFF.

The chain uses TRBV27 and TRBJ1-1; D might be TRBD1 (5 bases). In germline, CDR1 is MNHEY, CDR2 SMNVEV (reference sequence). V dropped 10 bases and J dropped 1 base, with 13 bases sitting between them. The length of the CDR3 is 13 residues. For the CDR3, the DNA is TGTGCCACCCAAGGGGTGGAGAACACTGAAGCTTTCTTT. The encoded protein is CATQGVENTEAFF.

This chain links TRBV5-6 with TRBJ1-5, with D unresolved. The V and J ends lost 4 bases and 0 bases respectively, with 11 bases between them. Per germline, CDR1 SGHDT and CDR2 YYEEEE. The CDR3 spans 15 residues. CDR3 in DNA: TGTGCCAGCAGCCAAGGACTGTATAGCAATCAGCCCCAGCATTTT. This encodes CASSQGLYSNQPQHF.

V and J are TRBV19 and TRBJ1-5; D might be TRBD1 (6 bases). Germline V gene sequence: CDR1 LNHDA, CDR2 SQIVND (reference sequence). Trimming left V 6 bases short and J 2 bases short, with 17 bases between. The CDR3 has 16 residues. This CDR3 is CASRRQDRYGNQPQHF. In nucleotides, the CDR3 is TGTGCCAGTAGACGACAGGATCGCTACGGCAATCAGCCCCAGCATTTT.

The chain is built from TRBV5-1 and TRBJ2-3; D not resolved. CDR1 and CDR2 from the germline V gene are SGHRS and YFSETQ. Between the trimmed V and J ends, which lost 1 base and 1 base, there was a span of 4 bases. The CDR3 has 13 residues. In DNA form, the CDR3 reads TGCGCCAGCAGCTTGTATGGCACAGATACGCAGTATTTT. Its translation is CASSLYGTDTQYF. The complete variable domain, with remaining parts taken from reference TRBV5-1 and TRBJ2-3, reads KAGVTQTPRYLIKTRGQQVTLSCSPISGHRSVSWYQQTPGQGLQFLFEYFSETQRNKGNFPGRFSGRQFSNSRSEMNVSTLELGDSALYLCASSLYGTDTQYFGPGTRLTVL.

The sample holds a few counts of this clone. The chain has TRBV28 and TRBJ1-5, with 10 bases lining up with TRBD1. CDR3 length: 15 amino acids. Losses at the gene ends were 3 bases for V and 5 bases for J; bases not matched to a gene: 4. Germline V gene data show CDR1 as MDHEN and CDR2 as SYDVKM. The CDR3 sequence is CASSFGDRGHQPQHF. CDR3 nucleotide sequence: TGTGCCAGCAGTTTTGGTGACAGGGGGCATCAGCCCCAGCATTTT.

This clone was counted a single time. CDR3 nucleotides: TGTGCCACGAAGGGATTAGCGGGTAGTGAGCAGTTCTTC. It translates to CATKGLAGSEQFF. The chain is built from TRBV24-1 and TRBJ2-1; 7 bases are a match to TRBD2. CDR1 is KGHDR, CDR2 SFDVKD, per germline. The trim removed 10 bases at V and 9 bases at J, leaving 11 bases unmatched. The CDR3 totals 13 residues.

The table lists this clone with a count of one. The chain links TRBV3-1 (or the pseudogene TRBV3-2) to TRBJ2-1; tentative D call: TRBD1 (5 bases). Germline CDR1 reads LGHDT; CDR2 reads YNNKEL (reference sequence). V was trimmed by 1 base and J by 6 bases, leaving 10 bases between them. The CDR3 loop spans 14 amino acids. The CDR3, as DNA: TGTGCCAGCAGCCAAGGGGGCCAGAGCAATGAGCAGTTCTTC. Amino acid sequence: CASSQGGQSNEQFF.

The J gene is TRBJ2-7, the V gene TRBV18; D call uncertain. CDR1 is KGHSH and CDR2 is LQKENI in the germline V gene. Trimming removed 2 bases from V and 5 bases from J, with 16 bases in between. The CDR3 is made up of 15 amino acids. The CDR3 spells CASSPKAFLNHEQYV. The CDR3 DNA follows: TGTGCCAGCTCACCAAAAGCCTTCCTAAACCACGAGCAGTACGTC.

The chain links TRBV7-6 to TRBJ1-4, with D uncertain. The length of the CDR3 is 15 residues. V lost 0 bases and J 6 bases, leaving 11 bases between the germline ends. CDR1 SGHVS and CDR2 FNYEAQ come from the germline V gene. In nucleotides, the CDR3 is TGTGCCAGCAGCTTAGCGGGAGTTGCCGATGAAAAACTGTTTTTT. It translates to CASSLAGVADEKLFF.

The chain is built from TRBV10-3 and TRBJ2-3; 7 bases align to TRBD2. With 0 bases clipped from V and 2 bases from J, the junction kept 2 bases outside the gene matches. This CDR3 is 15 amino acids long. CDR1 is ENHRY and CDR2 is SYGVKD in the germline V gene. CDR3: CAISESGGYTDTQYF. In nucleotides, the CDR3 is TGTGCCATCAGTGAGTCGGGGGGGTACACAGATACGCAGTATTTT.

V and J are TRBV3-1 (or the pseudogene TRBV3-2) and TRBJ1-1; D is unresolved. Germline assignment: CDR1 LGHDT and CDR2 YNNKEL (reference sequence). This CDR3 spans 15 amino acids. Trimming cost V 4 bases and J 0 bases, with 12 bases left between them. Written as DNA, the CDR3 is TGTGCCAGCAGCCGCGGAGGAGTCATGAACACTGAAGCTTTCTTT. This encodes CASSRGGVMNTEAFF.

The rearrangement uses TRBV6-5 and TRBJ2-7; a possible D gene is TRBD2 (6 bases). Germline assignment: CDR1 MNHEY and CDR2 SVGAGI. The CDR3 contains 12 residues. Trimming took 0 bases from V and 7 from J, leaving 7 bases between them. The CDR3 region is CASSYSGGEQYF. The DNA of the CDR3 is TGTGCCAGCAGTTACTCGGGGGGTGAGCAGTACTTC.

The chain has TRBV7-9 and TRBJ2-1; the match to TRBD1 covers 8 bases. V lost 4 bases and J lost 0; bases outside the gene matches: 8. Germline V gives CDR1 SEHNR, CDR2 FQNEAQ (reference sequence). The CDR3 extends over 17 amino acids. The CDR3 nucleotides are TGTGCCAGCAGCTCAGGGGGCCCTTTGGGCTCCTACAATGAGCAGTTCTTC. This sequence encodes CASSSGGPLGSYNEQFF.

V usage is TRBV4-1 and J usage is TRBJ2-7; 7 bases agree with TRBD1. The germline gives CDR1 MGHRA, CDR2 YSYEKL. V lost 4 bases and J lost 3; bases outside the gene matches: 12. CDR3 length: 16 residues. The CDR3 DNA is TGCGCCAGCAGCCCCAGAGACAGGGCAGGAAGCTACGAGCAGTACTTC. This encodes CASSPRDRAGSYEQYF.

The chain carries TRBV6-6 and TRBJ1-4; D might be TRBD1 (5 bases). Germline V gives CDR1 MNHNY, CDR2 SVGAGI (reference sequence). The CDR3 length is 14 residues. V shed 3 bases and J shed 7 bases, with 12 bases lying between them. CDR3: CASSYGQGSEKLFF. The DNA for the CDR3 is TGTGCCAGCAGTTATGGGCAGGGTAGTGAAAAACTGTTTTTT.

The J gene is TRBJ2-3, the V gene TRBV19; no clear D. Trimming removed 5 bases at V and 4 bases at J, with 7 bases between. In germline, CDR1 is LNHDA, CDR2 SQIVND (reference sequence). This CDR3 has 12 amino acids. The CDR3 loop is CASSVVSDTQYF. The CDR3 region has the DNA TGTGCCAGTAGTGTTGTCTCAGATACGCAGTATTTT.

Here the CDR3 reads CASSKTSAGYEQYV. The CDR3 coding sequence is TGTGCCAGCAGCAAGACTAGCGCAGGCTACGAGCAGTACGTC. The chain links TRBV28 to TRBJ2-7; TRBD2 matches 8 bases. Germline loops: CDR1 MDHEN, CDR2 SYDVKM. V gave up 6 bases and J gave up 3 bases; unmatched junction bases: 7. This CDR3 spans 14 amino acids.

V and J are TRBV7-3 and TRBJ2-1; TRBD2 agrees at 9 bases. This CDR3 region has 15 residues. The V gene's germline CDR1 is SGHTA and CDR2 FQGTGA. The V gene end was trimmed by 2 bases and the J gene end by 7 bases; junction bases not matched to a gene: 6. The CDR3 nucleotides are TGTGCCAGCAGCTTATATTGGACTAGCGTAAATGAGCAGTTCTTC. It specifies CASSLYWTSVNEQFF.